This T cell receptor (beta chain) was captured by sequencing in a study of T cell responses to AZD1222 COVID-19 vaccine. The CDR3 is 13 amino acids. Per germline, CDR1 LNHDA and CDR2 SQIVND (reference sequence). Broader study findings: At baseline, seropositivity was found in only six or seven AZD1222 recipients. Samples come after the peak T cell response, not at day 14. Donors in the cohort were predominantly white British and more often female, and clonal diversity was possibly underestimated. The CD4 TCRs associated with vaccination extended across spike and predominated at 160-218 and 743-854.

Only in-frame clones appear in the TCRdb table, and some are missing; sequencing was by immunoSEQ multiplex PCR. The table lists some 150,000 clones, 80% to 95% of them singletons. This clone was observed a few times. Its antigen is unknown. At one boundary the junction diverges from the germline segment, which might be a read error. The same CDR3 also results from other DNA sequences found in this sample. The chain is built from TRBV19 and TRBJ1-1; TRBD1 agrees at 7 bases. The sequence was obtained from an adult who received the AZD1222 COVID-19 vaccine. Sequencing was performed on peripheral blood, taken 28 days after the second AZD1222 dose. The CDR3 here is CASSVDRDTEAFF. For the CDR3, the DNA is TGTGCCAGTAGTGTAGACAGGGACACTGAAGCTTTCTTT.